Here is one T cell receptor beta chain with its context. Followed longitudinally, the Seattle patients had been enrolled during active infection. The sample originates from a study of blood T cell repertoires in COVID-19. Overall study: The samples span acute and convalescent COVID-19 from the United States, Italy and Spain. The cDNA or gDNA used as material had been derived from T cells, B-cell-depleted T cells, or PBMCs.

The CDR3 is 17 amino acids. Germline lookup yields CDR1 SEHNR and CDR2 FQNEAQ (reference sequence). Trimming cost V 3 bases and J 8 bases, with 22 bases left between them. Per the original data handling: Amplified reference gene primers provided the basis for estimating nucleated cell counts. Libraries were prepared by immunoSEQ multiplex PCR; TCRdb keeps only in-frame clonotypes and omits some of them. V and J calls and clone size are those listed in that table; D and trimming were worked out from the DNA. The profile shows about 370,000 clones, more than 80% of them singletons. Sequencing was performed on peripheral blood. The gene calls are TRBV7-9 and TRBJ1-4; TRBD1 might be the D (6 bases). The source is a woman aged 30 to 39 with COVID-19, enrolled during active disease. For the CDR3, the DNA is TGTGCCAGCAGCTTGGAAAGAAGGCAGGGGATGACGGAAAAACTGTTTTTT. Protein sequence: CASSLERRQGMTEKLFF.